This entry describes one T cell receptor (beta chain). Its antigen remains unknown. 60 Vbeta and 13 Jbeta primers were used in PCR. The data were produced by immunoSEQ multiplex PCR, yet TCRdb's version contains in-frame clones alone and is incomplete. The table lists 68,000 or so clones, about 80% of them singletons. This record belongs to a study of cytomegalovirus exposure and HLA in healthy donors. The study, taken as a whole, reports: Being productive about 87% or about 30% of the time was typical of most TCR beta V segments in an earlier analysis. Prediction of most subjects' HLA-A and HLA-B alleles by TCR beta sequences was reportedly accurate. In vitro confirmation showed a few CMV-associated chains to be CMV antigen specific.

The sequencing input was PBMCs. The receptor's source is a woman aged 25-40 years in good health and CMV-seronegative.

CDR3 bases: TGTGCCAGCAGCTTAGGGGGCCGGAGCAGTGCGCAGTATTTT. This encodes CASSLGGRSSAQYF. The J gene is TRBJ2-3, the V gene TRBV11-3, with D possibly being TRBD1 (5 bases). Looked up from germline, CDR1 is SGHNT and CDR2 is YENEEA. Trimming cost V 1 base and J 10 bases, with 15 bases left between them. The CDR3 runs to 14 residues.